The 18 T cell receptor beta chains below were found in one sample sequenced in a study of blood T cell repertoires in COVID-19. TCRdb's table, derived via immunoSEQ multiplex PCR, lists solely in-frame clones and lacks some. The sample yields about 260,000 clones, around 90% seen once. The sample comprised peripheral blood. All receptors come from a woman in her 40s with acute or convalescent COVID-19.

V and J are TRBV27 and TRBJ2-7; 8 bases agree with TRBD1. The V gene end was trimmed by 5 bases and the J gene end by 4 bases; junction bases not matched to a gene: 4. Germline lookup yields CDR1 MNHEY and CDR2 SMNVEV (reference sequence). This CDR3 has 13 amino acids. The CDR3 DNA reads TGTGCCAGCAGTATAACAGGGGGGTACGAGCAGTACGTC. Residues: CASSITGGYEQYV.

V and J are TRBV6-5 and TRBJ1-3; D possibly corresponds to TRBD1 (6 bases). The germline CDR1 and CDR2 sequences are MNHEY and SVGAGI. The CDR3 length is 15 residues. Trimming stripped 5 bases from V and 4 bases from J, with 15 bases between. The CDR3 here is CASSPRDIYGNTIYF. The CDR3 region has the DNA TGTGCCAGCAGTCCCCGGGACATCTACGGAAACACCATATATTTT.

V gene TRBV5-1 combines with J gene TRBJ2-2; 10 nucleotides align to TRBD2. The CDR3 has 16 amino acids. From germline, CDR1 is SGHRS and CDR2 YFSETQ. V trimming: 4 bases; J trimming: 7 bases; junction bases outside the gene matches: 10. The CDR3 bases are TGCGCCAGCAGCCAACCTAGCGGGGGATCAAACGGGGAGCTGTTTTTT. This codes for CASSQPSGGSNGELFF.

The chain links TRBV27 to TRBJ1-2; D is uncertain. CDR3 length: 13 amino acids. CDR1 MNHEY and CDR2 SMNVEV come from the germline V gene (reference sequence). Trimming took off 8 bases at V and 2 bases at J, with 12 bases between the two ends. The CDR3 DNA reads as TGTGCCAGCGGCAGAGGACTAAACTATGGCTACACCTTC. It encodes CASGRGLNYGYTF.

The J gene is TRBJ1-2, the V gene TRBV7-8; perhaps TRBD1 as D (6 bases). From germline, CDR1 is SGHVS and CDR2 FQNEAQ. The V end lost 1 base, the J end lost 5 bases, and 11 bases lay between the germline ends. The CDR3 loop spans 14 amino acids. In DNA form, the CDR3 reads TGTGCCAGCAGCTTAGTTGAACAGGGTTATGGCTACACCTTC. This gives the protein CASSLVEQGYGYTF.

This clone came up a few times. The chain is built from TRBV11-2 and TRBJ1-2; TRBD1 matches at 9 bases. The CDR3 has 16 residues. From germline, CDR1 is SGHAT and CDR2 FQNNGV. V lost 0 bases, J lost 4 bases, and 6 bases stayed unmatched. In nucleotides, the CDR3 is TGTGCCAGCAGCTTAGAAGGGGACAGGGATCTCTATGGCTACACCTTC. As protein: CASSLEGDRDLYGYTF.

This chain joins TRBV18 and TRBJ1-2; 7 positions agree with TRBD1. Trimming at V came to 6 bases and at J to 0 bases, leaving 16 bases not matched to a gene. The length of the CDR3 is 18 residues. Germline CDR1 is KGHSH and CDR2 is LQKENI. The CDR3 nucleotides are TGTGCCAGCTCCCAGAGGGACAGCCCTAGTAGGACTAACTATGGCTACACCTTC. This encodes CASSQRDSPSRTNYGYTF.

This clone was found once. The chain has TRBV5-1 and TRBJ2-3, with no clear D. The germline V gene encodes CDR1 SGHRS and CDR2 YFSETQ. This CDR3 contains 13 residues. V was trimmed by 2 bases and J by 3 bases, leaving 7 bases between them. As DNA, the CDR3 is TGCGCCAGCAGCTTTTCCCGTACAGATACGCAGTATTTT. This sequence encodes CASSFSRTDTQYF.

The sample holds one count of this clone. V usage is TRBV5-6 and J usage is TRBJ1-6; D possibly corresponds to TRBD1 (5 bases). The V gene's germline CDR1 is SGHDT and CDR2 YYEEEE. V gave up 4 bases and J gave up 0 bases, with 14 bases separating them. The CDR3 runs 17 residues. The CDR3 region has the DNA TGTGCCAGCAGCCGATTGGGGCTGAGCTCCTATAATTCACCCCTCCACTTT. Its translation is CASSRLGLSSYNSPLHF.

A single count supports this clone. The chain employs TRBV30 and TRBJ1-2; weak D call: TRBD1 (6 bases). Looked up from germline, CDR1 is GTSNPN and CDR2 is SVGIG (reference sequence). The CDR3 extends over 16 amino acids. Trimming took off 0 bases at V and 6 bases at J, with 20 bases between the two ends. The CDR3 DNA sequence: TGTGCCTGGAGTGTAGGGGCTGTACCAGGGGAAGATGGCTACACCTTC. Protein: CAWSVGAVPGEDGYTF.

J is TRBJ2-2 and V is TRBV5-1, with a tentative D call TRBD1 (5 bases). V was trimmed by 2 bases and J by 3 bases, leaving 11 bases between them. The CDR3 contains 15 residues. Germline V gives CDR1 SGHRS, CDR2 YFSETQ. The CDR3 nucleotides read TGCGCCAGCAGCTTAGAACAGGCGTACACCGGGGAGCTGTTTTTT. This codes for CASSLEQAYTGELFF.

V gene TRBV27 combines with J gene TRBJ1-1; D may be TRBD1 (6 bases). The CDR3 extends over 12 amino acids. The V gene lost 5 bases and the J gene lost 10 bases, with 14 bases spanning the gap. Germline loops: CDR1 MNHEY, CDR2 SMNVEV (reference sequence). CDR3 region: CASSTGGGAAFF. The CDR3, as DNA: TGTGCCAGCAGTACGGGAGGGGGGGCAGCTTTCTTT.

The chain has TRBV5-1 and TRBJ2-1; tentative D call: TRBD2 (7 bases). V lost 4 bases to trimming and J lost 2 bases, with 16 bases between them. Germline lookup yields CDR1 SGHRS and CDR2 YFSETQ. The CDR3 is 16 amino acids. CDR3: CASSLRGGGAYNEQFF. DNA for the CDR3: TGCGCCAGCAGCCTTCGGGGAGGGGGAGCCTACAATGAGCAGTTCTTC.

The V call is TRBV6-4, the J call TRBJ2-3, with 7 nucleotides matching TRBD1. This CDR3 region has 14 residues. CDR1 is MRHNA, CDR2 SNTAGT, per germline. With V trimmed by 6 bases and J by 2 bases, 5 bases remained unmatched. The CDR3 region has the DNA TGTGCCAGCAGCCCGGACAGGATCACAGATACGCAGTATTTT. Translated: CASSPDRITDTQYF.

V usage is TRBV27 and J usage is TRBJ2-3; weak D call: TRBD1 (5 bases). CDR1 MNHEY and CDR2 SMNVEV come from the germline V gene (reference sequence). Deletions cut 7 bases from V and 0 bases from J, with 14 bases between. CDR3 length: 15 amino acids. The chain's CDR3 is CASKRQFTSTDTQYF. CDR3 DNA: TGTGCCAGCAAAAGACAGTTTACTAGCACAGATACGCAGTATTTT.

Only one count was recorded for this clone. CDR3: CASSNGGNTIYF. DNA of the CDR3: TGTGCCAGCAGCAATGGCGGAAACACCATATATTTT. The gene calls are TRBV21-1 and TRBJ1-3; the table's D gene call, TRBD1, was not cross checked with the DNA. TRBV21-1 is given as a pseudogene. CDR3 size: 12 residues.

V is TRBV23-1 and J is TRBJ1-5; D possibly corresponds to TRBD1 (5 bases). TRBV23-1 has ORF status, its function being uncertain. This CDR3 has 14 residues. Trimming took 8 bases from V and 2 from J, leaving 13 bases between them. This CDR3 reads CASRQRLRNQPQHF. The CDR3, as DNA: TGCGCCAGCCGACAGAGACTCCGCAATCAGCCCCAGCATTTT.

The chain links TRBV4-1 to TRBJ2-1; a weak D match, TRBD1 (6 bases). The CDR3 runs to 15 residues. The germline V gene encodes CDR1 MGHRA and CDR2 YSYEKL. V lost 3 bases to trimming and J lost 10 bases, with 19 bases between them. This chain's CDR3 is CASSQGRGGSWEQFF. Written as DNA, the CDR3 is TGCGCCAGCAGCCAGGGAAGAGGGGGATCTTGGGAGCAGTTCTTC.